Included here is one TCR beta chain sequence, with context. The antigen is unknown. Generated by immunoSEQ multiplex PCR, the TCRdb table keeps only in-frame clones and is missing some. In the table there are fewer than 20,000 clones, roughly 77% of which are singletons. This specimen belongs to a study of CD4 T cells in relation to SARS-CoV-2 and coronaviruses. Study details: PBMCs were cultured with antigen for roughly 11 days before TCR beta sequencing.

Unexposed donor CD4+ T cells date from about 2010-2018, before the COVID-19 pandemic. After about ten days of culture, CD4+ T cells were isolated. Study conclusions and caveats: Pre-pandemic and post-infection samples never came from the same donor.

This CDR3 has 12 residues. Between the trimmed V and J ends, which lost 5 bases and 7 bases, there was a span of 11 bases. The chain couples TRBV12-3 or TRBV12-4 to TRBJ2-5, with D maybe TRBD2 (5 bases). The sample taken for sequencing was CD4+ T cells from PBMCs, cultured in vitro. This clonotype was sampled from a human donor in good health. Here the CDR3 DNA reads TGTGCCAGCAGTGGGGAGACTGGGACCCAGTACTTC. The encoded protein is CASSGETGTQYF.